What follows describes a single T cell receptor (beta chain). Its antigen has not been determined. There are no base qualities to consult, and no much larger clone falls within one base. The immunoSEQ Assay, a bias-controlled multiplex PCR, was used to amplify TCRbeta CDR3 regions from genomic DNA. The authors processed their data as follows. The number of nucleated cells in each sample was estimated from the amplification of reference gene primers within the assay. To quantify the absolute abundance of each unique TCRbeta CDR3 rearrangement, sequence reads were collapsed and filtered. For each sample, productive Simpson clonality was calculated by taking the square root of Simpson's diversity index across productive rearrangements. TCRdb mirrors the immuneACCESS table, restricted to in-frame sequences. Some clones are absent from its copies; in checked studies, under half trace to an unresolved V gene, and the reason for the others is unknown. That table is the source of V, J and clone size, and D and trimming were worked out from the DNA. This sample has about 80,000 clones in its table, and approximately 78% of those were observed once. Approximately 25% of the sample goes to the ten largest clones.

These data come from a study of blood T cell repertoires in COVID-19 (dated by TCRdb to 2018 to 2020). At the level of the whole study: The collaborator samples originated in the United States, Italy and Spain and spanned the acute and convalescent phases of COVID-19. The material from the prospective study consisted of cDNA or gDNA derived from T cells, B-cell-depleted T cells, or PBMCs. Deeply sampled blood TCRbeta repertoires from subjects exposed to, actively infected with, or recovered from COVID-19 were included in the dataset. The repertoires were released in a freely available public database intended as a resource for research on the immune response to SARS-CoV-2. Samples were obtained from the ongoing ImmuneRACE study (first 160 participants) and from some 1,300 subjects provided by 6 global collaborators. A de-identified subject ID, COVID-19 status, age in years and sex were almost always included in the sample metadata. HLA class I and class II types, where available, came from metadata supplied by the sample provider rather than from assay-based typing.

Paper-wide results and their limitations: The quantity of clinical and demographic metadata differed by source and by participant and was supplied without curation.

The collaborating institutions used their own protocols to collect whole blood in K2EDTA tubes. For TCRbeta analysis, collaborators shipped samples in one of three forms: frozen whole blood, isolated PBMCs, or DNA extracted from either of those sample types. The TCR comes from a human donor in a cohort sampled during active COVID-19. Input material: peripheral blood.

The CDR3 corresponds to CAISESKRGLFYEQYF. The DNA sequence is given as TGTGCCATCAGTGAGTCGAAAAGGGGCCTTTTTTACGAGCAGTACTTC. In this chain, TRBV10-3 is recombined with TRBJ2-7, and possibly TRBD1, on 5 matching bases. The CDR3 has 16 amino acids, counting the end cysteine and phenylalanine. The retained sequence is limited to the CDR3, 48 bases, with the frame set at the first base. The V and J ends are trimmed by 0 bases and 4 bases, leaving 16 bases between them. CDR1 is given as ENHRY and CDR2 as SYGVKD, both from the germline V gene.